This is a list of T cell receptor beta chains from one sample in a study of cytomegalovirus exposure and HLA in healthy donors. Libraries were prepared by immunoSEQ multiplex PCR; TCRdb keeps only in-frame clonotypes and omits some of them. The sample consists of under 250,000 clones, roughly nine tenths of them appearing once. The sample taken for sequencing was PBMCs. Receptors were obtained from a man aged 18 to 30 in good health and CMV-seropositive. The CDR3 runs from the conserved cysteine through the conserved F or W.

>TRBJ2-3|14|TRBV11-3
CASSLGAGPDTQYF
>TRBJ1-2|13|TRBV6-1
CASREQGAYGYTF
>TRBJ2-2|15|TRBV11-3
CASSYGLAGTGELFF
>TRBJ1-3|14|TRBV6-5
CASRPEHSGNTIYF
>TRBJ2-1|13|TRBV10-3
CAISAGNYNEQFF
>TRBJ2-7|12|TRBV28
CASSGLVDEQYF
>TRBJ2-3|16|TRBV7-3
CASSLMGSSSTDTQYF
>TRBJ2-7|14|TRBV5-1
CASSLQDGTYEQYF
>TRBJ2-3|15|TRBV6-4
CASSSPGLAPYTQYF
>TRBJ1-1|14|TRBV10-3
CATRTGKGNTEAFF
>TRBJ1-5|14|TRBV6-5
CASSYRQDYQPQHF
>TRBJ1-1|14|TRBV6-5
CASRLTGAGTEAFF
>TRBJ1-1|16|TRBV28
CASSSPGQGTIFGAFF
>TRBJ2-1|16|TRBV29-1
CSVEEGTSGIYNEQFF
>TRBJ2-3|17|TRBV7-9
CASSPLAGRPSTDTQYF
>TRBJ1-1|14|TRBV7-9
CASSIQGMNTEAFF
>TRBJ2-7|14|TRBV6-1
CASDWGGASDEQYF
>TRBJ1-1|11|TRBV7-2
CASSSHTEAFF
>TRBJ1-1|12|TRBV7-9
CASSQGRTEAFF
>TRBJ1-3|14|TRBV28
CASSLGGSGNTIYF
>TRBJ2-7|13|TRBV2
CASRGQPSYEQYF
>TRBJ2-7|12|TRBV29-1
CSVVQGSYEQYF
>TRBJ2-5|16|TRBV7-9
CASSQRGGSSQETQYF
>TRBJ2-1|13|TRBV7-2
CASSVRVKNEQFF
>TRBJ2-7|15|TRBV6-5
CASSYRRNTPYEQYF
>TRBJ2-1|15|TRBV6-1
CASSEGADSYNEQFF
>TRBJ2-5|12|TRBV5-1
CASYREAETQYF
>TRBJ2-1|16|TRBV6-5
CASSYSSGEIYNEQFF
>TRBJ1-2|14|TRBV15
CATSRDQDDYGYTF
>TRBJ2-7|17|TRBV4-2
CASSQDGLAVISYEQYF
>TRBJ2-1|15|TRBV5-1
CASSLGLADYNEQFF
>TRBJ2-5|14|TRBV6-5
CASRHTSGGETQYF
>TRBJ1-2|13|TRBV10-3
CAIGDSPNYGYTF
>TRBJ2-1|13|TRBV9
CASSVGVGNEQFF
>TRBJ2-7|12|TRBV5-6
CASSKTVYEQYF
>TRBJ1-2|14|TRBV6-4
CASTPGDSPYGYTF
>TRBJ1-1|13|TRBV19
CASSTSTNTEAFF